This entry lists 29 T cell receptor beta chains sequenced from one sample in a study of response to subunit inactivated influenza vaccine. TCRdb reprocessed the RT-PCR reads with MiXCR, giving one entry per CDR3 protein. The profile covers some 800,000 distinct CDR3 sequences, with about 20% appearing a single time and 10% taken by the ten largest. Sequences were derived from PBMCs from blood, sampled 5 days after vaccination. The receptors stem from a man aged 50 or older who received an inactivated influenza vaccine.

This clonotype was observed a handful of times. This rearrangement joins TRBV28 to TRBJ2-1, with TRBD2 matching 8 bases. V shed 7 bases, J shed 7 bases, and the junction held 15 bases outside the gene matches. The CDR3 is made up of 16 amino acids. Per germline, CDR1 MDHEN and CDR2 SYDVKM. In DNA, the CDR3 is TGTGCCAGCAATCTCGGCGGGAGGAGGGTGGGGAATGAGCAGTTCTTC. This encodes CASNLGGRRVGNEQFF.

This clonotype was picked up many times. V gene TRBV4-2 combines with J gene TRBJ2-2; 8 bases are shared with TRBD2. V lost 3 bases to trimming and J lost 1 base; unmatched junction nucleotides: 7. The germline CDR1 and CDR2 sequences are LGHNA and YNFKEQ. This CDR3 has 17 amino acids. This CDR3 reads CASSQNVLAGNTGELFF. CDR3 sequence (DNA): TGTGCCAGCAGCCAGAATGTCCTAGCGGGGAACACCGGGGAGCTGTTTTTT.

V is TRBV11-2 and J is TRBJ2-7; D gene unclear. Germline assignment: CDR1 SGHAT and CDR2 FQNNGV. CDR3 length: 19 amino acids. Trimming left V 1 base short and J 5 bases short, with 27 bases between. CDR3 amino acids: CASSLGALFGSRTPDEQYF. The CDR3 region has the DNA TGTGCCAGCAGCTTAGGGGCCTTATTTGGGTCCAGGACCCCTGACGAGCAGTACTTC.

The sample holds a few counts of this clonotype. The chain is built from TRBV12-3 or TRBV12-4 and TRBJ1-4; D is undetermined. V lost 6 bases and J lost 0, with 8 bases in between. CDR3 length: 14 residues. In nucleotides, the CDR3 is TGTGCCAGCAGCCAACAGCCAACTAATGAAAAACTGTTTTTT. Translation: CASSQQPTNEKLFF.

This clonotype has more than one count but fewer than ten. The rearrangement uses TRBV4-1 and TRBJ1-6, with D hard to call. V shed 0 bases and J shed 4 bases, with 4 bases lying between them. Germline V gene sequence: CDR1 MGHRA, CDR2 YSYEKL. CDR3 length: 14 amino acids. The DNA for the CDR3 is TGCGCCAGCAGCCAAGATCAGTATAATTCACCCCTCCACTTT. Its protein is CASSQDQYNSPLHF.

The chain uses TRBV5-6 and TRBJ2-1; 7 bases align to TRBD2. The germline V gene has CDR1 SGHDT and CDR2 YYEEEE. The CDR3 loop spans 16 amino acids. V dropped 5 bases and J dropped 1; count of bases not matched to a gene: 9. The CDR3 reads CASREGLTPSYNEQFF. The DNA for the CDR3 is TGTGCCAGCAGGGAGGGACTAACTCCTTCCTACAATGAGCAGTTCTTC.

This clonotype was counted between two and nine times. The chain couples TRBV29-1 to TRBJ2-1; no reliable D call. CDR1 is SQVTM, CDR2 ANQGSEA, per germline. The CDR3 covers 9 residues. V lost 5 bases to trimming and J lost 10 bases, with 6 bases between them. The DNA of the CDR3 is TGCAGCGTTTCTACGGAGCAGTTCTTC. It specifies CSVSTEQFF.

This clonotype has only a few counts. The V call is TRBV3-1, the J call TRBJ2-7; no firm D call. From germline, CDR1 is LGHDT and CDR2 YNNKEL (reference sequence). V gave up 1 base and J gave up 8 bases, with 15 bases separating them. The CDR3 runs 14 residues. Here the CDR3 reads CASSQGRTALQQYF. In nucleotides, the CDR3 is TGTGCCAGCAGCCAAGGACGGACGGCTTTGCAGCAGTACTTC.

This clonotype has a handful of counts. The chain couples TRBV20-1 to TRBJ1-3; the D gene is possibly TRBD1 (6 bases). Trimming removed 5 bases at V and 4 bases at J, with 12 bases between. Germline CDR1 and CDR2: DFQATT and SNEGSKA (reference sequence). The CDR3 contains 13 residues. CDR3 nucleotides: TGCAGTGCTTCTGACAGGAGAGGAAACACCATATATTTT. This codes for CSASDRRGNTIYF.

This clonotype was counted between two and nine times. The chain joins TRBV14 to TRBJ2-2; D call uncertain. V shed 0 bases and J shed 3 bases, with 11 bases lying between them. The CDR3 spans 16 residues. Germline CDR1 SGHDN, CDR2 FVKESK. The CDR3 loop reads CASSQDEPGHTGELFF. Written as DNA, the CDR3 is TGTGCCAGCAGCCAAGATGAGCCTGGTCACACCGGGGAGCTGTTTTTT. Looking up the rest from reference TRBV14 and TRBJ2-2 gives the full variable domain: EAGVTQFPSHSVIEKGQTVTLRCDPISGHDNLYWYRRVMGKEIKFLLHFVKESKQDESGMPNNRFLAERTGGTYSTLKVQPAELEDSGVYFCASSQDEPGHTGELFFGEGSRLTVL.

This clonotype has a handful of counts. The chain is built from TRBV6-2 or TRBV6-3 and TRBJ2-4; weak D call: TRBD1 (6 bases). Germline assignment: CDR1 MNHEY and CDR2 SVGEGT. Deletions cut 6 bases from V and 3 bases from J, with 18 bases between. This CDR3 is built from 16 residues. The CDR3 sequence: CASSFRTDDFKNIQYF. The CDR3 nucleotides are TGTGCCAGCAGCTTCCGGACAGACGATTTCAAAAACATTCAGTACTTC.

This chain joins TRBV12-3 or TRBV12-4 and TRBJ2-1; 11 bases map to TRBD2. Trimming took 0 bases from V and 8 from J; bases not matched to a gene: 3. There are 15 residues in the CDR3. In nucleotides, the CDR3 is TGTGCCAGCAGTTTAGCGGGACTAGCGGTGGATGAGCAGTTCTTC. This encodes CASSLAGLAVDEQFF.

The V and J genes are TRBV5-1 and TRBJ2-2; 10 bases agree with TRBD2. The germline V gene encodes CDR1 SGHRS and CDR2 YFSETQ. The ends lost 4 bases at V and 9 bases at J; junction bases unmatched: 9. This CDR3 is 15 amino acids long. The DNA for the CDR3 is TGCGCCAGCAGCCTCTCTAGCGGGGGAATAAGGGAGCTGTTTTTT. This encodes CASSLSSGGIRELFF.

This clonotype was picked up a small number of times. The gene calls are TRBV20-1 and TRBJ2-3, with D perhaps matching TRBD1 (6 bases). The CDR3 is made up of 13 amino acids. V was pared by 6 bases and J by 2 bases, with 12 bases between. CDR1 and CDR2 (germline): DFQATT, SNEGSKA (reference sequence). In DNA form, the CDR3 reads TGCAGTGCAACGGACAGACTCACAGATACGCAGTATTTT. Protein sequence: CSATDRLTDTQYF.

V and J are TRBV4-3 and TRBJ2-2, with TRBD1 matching over 8 bases. Germline values: CDR1 LGHNA, CDR2 YSLEER. With 0 bases clipped from V and 5 bases from J, the junction kept 2 bases outside the gene matches. There are 15 residues in the CDR3. The CDR3, as DNA: TGCGCCAGCAGCCAAGAGACAGGGGTAACCGGGGAGCTGTTTTTT. Translated, it gives CASSQETGVTGELFF.

The J gene is TRBJ2-7, the V gene TRBV20-1; D is perhaps TRBD2 (6 bases). Looked up from germline, CDR1 is DFQATT and CDR2 is SNEGSKA (reference sequence). This CDR3 comprises 11 residues. Deletions cut 6 bases from V and 2 bases from J, with 8 bases between. CDR3 sequence: CSAEGTYEQYF. In DNA, the CDR3 is TGCAGTGCGGAGGGAACCTACGAGCAGTACTTC.

This clonotype was seen only a few times. The chain employs TRBV5-5 and TRBJ2-7; D is possibly TRBD2 (6 bases). Trimming took 0 bases from V and 0 from J, leaving 10 bases between them. Germline loops: CDR1 SGHKS, CDR2 YYEKEE (reference sequence). The CDR3 contains 15 residues. The CDR3 region is CASSLEGLNSYEQYF. The CDR3 DNA is TGTGCCAGCAGCTTGGAGGGACTCAACTCCTACGAGCAGTACTTC.

Only a few counts were recorded for this clonotype. This chain links TRBV6-5 with TRBJ2-7, with a tentative D call TRBD1 (5 bases). CDR3 length: 16 residues. Trimming shortened V by 0 bases and J by 2 bases, and 14 bases separated the two germline ends. The germline V gene encodes CDR1 MNHEY and CDR2 SVGAGI. CDR3 nucleotides: TGTGCCAGCAGTTACTCGCAGGCAGGGTCGACCTACGAGCAGTACTTC. Translation: CASSYSQAGSTYEQYF.

The chain carries TRBV20-1 and TRBJ2-7, with 8 bases lining up with TRBD2. Germline V gives CDR1 DFQATT, CDR2 SNEGSKA (reference sequence). V dropped 0 bases and J dropped 4; count of bases not matched to a gene: 8. The CDR3 spans 15 residues. This CDR3 is CSARDMGLGTYEQYF. CDR3 bases: TGCAGTGCTAGAGATATGGGACTAGGGACTTACGAGCAGTACTTC.

This clonotype was recorded only once. This CDR3 reads CASSLLAGGTEQYF. Written as DNA, the CDR3 is TGTGCCAGCAGTTTGCTAGCGGGAGGAACCGAGCAGTACTTC. The chain links TRBV28 to TRBJ2-7, with 11 bases that match TRBD2. The germline V gene has CDR1 MDHEN and CDR2 SYDVKM. Trimming at V came to 3 bases and at J to 6 bases, leaving 4 bases not matched to a gene. This CDR3 has 14 amino acids.

This rearrangement joins TRBV6-2 or TRBV6-3 to TRBJ2-7; D ambiguous. The CDR3 is 13 residues long. V was shortened by 1 base and J by 5 bases, with 9 bases between the two germline ends. Germline CDR1 and CDR2: MNHEY and SVGEGT. The CDR3 loop reads CASSYWGTNEQYF. The CDR3 DNA sequence: TGTGCCAGCAGTTACTGGGGTACGAACGAGCAGTACTTC.

The rearrangement uses TRBV20-1 and TRBJ2-1; D remains unclear. V was clipped by 6 bases and J by 5 bases, with 17 bases between them. The CDR3 is made up of 14 amino acids. Germline V gives CDR1 DFQATT, CDR2 SNEGSKA (reference sequence). CDR3 nucleotides: TGCAGTGCGAGTTCCCCTATTGGCGACAATGAGCAGTTCTTC. Its translation is CSASSPIGDNEQFF.

This rearrangement joins TRBV27 to TRBJ2-7; 10 bases line up with TRBD2. With V trimmed by 4 bases and J by 1 base, 7 bases remained unmatched. CDR3 size: 16 residues. Germline V lookup: CDR1 MNHEY, CDR2 SMNVEV (reference sequence). Here the CDR3 reads CASSSISGRASYEQYF. The CDR3, as DNA: TGTGCCAGCAGTTCCATCAGCGGGAGGGCTTCCTACGAGCAGTACTTC.

This clonotype was detected a few times. DNA of the CDR3: TGTGCCAGCAGCCAAGAACCGTACCTACCGGCAGATTCACCCCTCCACTTT. This gives the protein CASSQEPYLPADSPLHF. The chain is built from TRBV4-2 and TRBJ1-6; D not resolved. The CDR3 extends over 17 amino acids. Trimming stripped 0 bases from V and 8 bases from J, with 17 bases between. Germline CDR1 is LGHNA and CDR2 is YNFKEQ.

The CDR3 region is CASSHGVGTDTQYF. The DNA of the CDR3 is TGCGCCAGCAGCCACGGGGTCGGCACAGATACGCAGTATTTT. This chain uses TRBV5-1 with TRBJ2-3; weak D call: TRBD2 (5 bases). Germline V CDR1 and CDR2: SGHRS, YFSETQ. The CDR3 is 14 amino acids. V gave up 4 bases and J gave up 1 base, with 10 bases separating them. The full variable domain, completed using reference TRBV5-1 and TRBJ2-3, is KAGVTQTPRYLIKTRGQQVTLSCSPISGHRSVSWYQQTPGQGLQFLFEYFSETQRNKGNFPGRFSGRQFSNSRSEMNVSTLELGDSALYLCASSHGVGTDTQYFGPGTRLTVL.

The chain is built from TRBV20-1 and TRBJ2-1, with 10 bases identical to TRBD1. The junction had 11 bases not matched to a gene; V was cut back by 6 bases and J by 9 bases. The CDR3 totals 14 residues. Germline CDR1 reads DFQATT; CDR2 reads SNEGSKA (reference sequence). This CDR3 is CSATRRDRGVEQFF. The CDR3 DNA reads as TGCAGTGCAACCCGCCGGGACAGGGGCGTTGAGCAGTTCTTC.

The chain uses TRBV20-1 and TRBJ2-5; TRBD1 aligns across 8 bases. There are 14 residues in the CDR3. Trimming at V came to 6 bases and at J to 6 bases, leaving 12 bases not matched to a gene. Germline V CDR1 and CDR2: DFQATT, SNEGSKA (reference sequence). The CDR3 region has the DNA TGCAGTGCCAAAAGTCAGGGGGCCATGAAGACCCAGTACTTC. Protein: CSAKSQGAMKTQYF.

This clonotype was seen a handful of times. The rearrangement joins TRBV20-1 to TRBJ2-3; 15 positions match TRBD2. The V gene's germline CDR1 is DFQATT and CDR2 SNEGSKA (reference sequence). This CDR3 is built from 16 residues. Trimming cost V 5 bases and J 3 bases; bases outside gene matches: 6. Here the CDR3 reads CSASGLAGGATDTQYF. The CDR3 DNA is TGCAGTGCTTCGGGACTAGCGGGAGGTGCTACAGATACGCAGTATTTT.

This clonotype was found a few times. For the CDR3, the DNA is TGCGCCAGCAGAACTGACAGATACGAGCAGTACTTC. It is translated as CASRTDRYEQYF. The chain has TRBV5-1 and TRBJ2-7; the D gene is possibly TRBD1 (5 bases). The CDR3 contains 12 residues. V lost 5 bases and J lost 4, with 10 bases in between. Per the germline V gene, CDR1 is SGHRS and CDR2 is YFSETQ.